The present T cell receptor (beta chain) was sequenced within a study of CD8 T cells in ankylosing spondylitis. Whole-study findings and limits: Ankylosing spondylitis blood seemed to carry a telltale TCR beta motif made of under ten highly homologous variants. Significantly higher representation of disease-linked clones was reported for matched ankylosing spondylitis synovial fluid. Disease-linked clones were CD8+ and relatively rare in peripheral blood. Past research had described some motif variants in reactive arthritis synovial fluid and blood.

This clonotype was seen ten or more times. Its specificity is not known. Preparation of TCR beta libraries was done by quantitative 5'-RACE with molecular barcodes. One entry per CDR3 protein, called by TCRdb with MiXCR from the 5' RACE reads. This sample has some 840,000 distinct CDR3 sequences, with approximately 12% found just once. CDR3 length: 11 amino acids. V gave up 4 bases and J gave up 2 bases, with 5 bases separating them. In germline, CDR1 is SQVTM, CDR2 ANQGSEA. The chain uses TRBV29-1 and TRBJ1-2; D uncertain. The sequence was collected from a male donor with ankylosing spondylitis. Input material: blood, either unsorted or a sorted T cell fraction (not recorded which). CDR3 DNA sequence: TGCAGCGTTGGTGAGAACTATGGCTACACCTTC. Its translation: CSVGENYGYTF.